The entry that follows covers one T cell receptor (beta chain) sequence. The antigen it recognizes is unknown. Base qualities are not provided; no much larger clone lies one nucleotide away. At one collaborating source in Seattle, patients were enrolled during active infection and were followed longitudinally through the course of disease. Collaborating institutions collected whole blood in K2EDTA tubes following their own protocols. For TCRbeta analysis, collaborators shipped samples in one of three forms: frozen whole blood, isolated PBMCs, or DNA extracted from either of those sample types. The data belong to a study of blood T cell repertoires in COVID-19 (dated by TCRdb to the early 2020s). About the investigation overall: Collaborator samples came from the United States, Italy and Spain and covered acute and convalescent phases of COVID-19. The repertoires were released in a freely available public database meant as a resource for research on the immune response to SARS-CoV-2. Where available, HLA class I and class II types were taken from metadata supplied by the sample provider and were not determined by assay-based typing. Subjects who had been exposed to COVID-19, were actively infected with it, or had recovered from it provided the deeply sampled blood TCRbeta repertoires that made up the dataset. The material from the prospective study consisted of cDNA or gDNA derived from T cells, B-cell-depleted T cells, or PBMCs. The samples were drawn from two sources: the first 160 participants of the ongoing ImmuneRACE study, and fewer than 1,500 subjects contributed by 6 global collaborators. The sample metadata nearly always contained a de-identified subject ID, COVID-19 status, age in years and sex.

V and J lose 7 bases and 2 bases, and a span of 12 bases separates them. The germline V gene supplies CDR1 SNHLY and CDR2 FYNNEI. Inclusive of the bounding cysteine and phenylalanine, the CDR3 is 14 residues long. Here the CDR3 DNA is all that survives: 42 bases in frame from base 1. General study outcomes and caveats: Clinical and demographic metadata were provided uncurated, with the amount varying by source and participant.

The immunoSEQ Assay, a bias-controlled multiplex PCR, was used to amplify TCRbeta CDR3 regions from genomic DNA. As for how the authors treated the data: Nucleated cell counts per sample were estimated from amplification of reference gene primers within the assay. To quantify the absolute abundance of each unique TCRbeta CDR3 rearrangement, sequence reads were collapsed and filtered. Productive Simpson clonality was computed per sample as the square root of Simpson's diversity index over productive rearrangements. Held by TCRdb, this immuneACCESS table contains in-frame sequences only and omits some clones. Under half of the omission traces to an unresolved V gene where checked; the cause of the rest is unknown. That table supplies the V and J calls and clone size; D and trimming were determined from the DNA. The sample table shows 55,000 to 75,000 clones, and 84% are seen once. Of the sample, around 9.1% is held by the ten largest clones.

Here the chain combines TRBV2 and TRBJ1-5; a confident D gene designation cannot be given. What was sequenced was peripheral blood. The TCR sequence derives from an elderly man with COVID-19, enrolled during active disease. The DNA is as follows: TGTGCCAGCACCTTGAGGGAGGGCAATCAGCCCCAGCATTTT. The translation is CASTLREGNQPQHF.